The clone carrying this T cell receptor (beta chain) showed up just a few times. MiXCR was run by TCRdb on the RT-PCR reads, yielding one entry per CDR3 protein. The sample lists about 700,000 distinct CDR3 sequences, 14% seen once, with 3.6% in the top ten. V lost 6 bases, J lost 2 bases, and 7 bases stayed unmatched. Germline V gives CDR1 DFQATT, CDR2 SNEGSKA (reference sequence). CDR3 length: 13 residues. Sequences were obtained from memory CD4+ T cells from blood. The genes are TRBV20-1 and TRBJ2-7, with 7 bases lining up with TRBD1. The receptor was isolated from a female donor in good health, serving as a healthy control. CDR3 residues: CSAPQDRAYEQYF. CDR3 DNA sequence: TGCAGTGCACCACAAGACAGGGCCTACGAGCAGTACTTC.